This T cell receptor (beta chain) was sequenced for a study of glioma-infiltrating T cells. The iRepertoire nested amplicon-rescue multiplex PCR amplified TCR alpha and beta CDR3s from RNA. For one-step reverse transcription and amplification, about 85-400 ng of tissue mRNA or PBMC total RNA was used. Via MiXCR, TCRdb re-called the multiplex PCR reads, giving one row per CDR3 protein. Of roughly 200,000 distinct CDR3 sequences listed, more than 35% were seen once; the top ten hold roughly 5.2%. The CDR3 has 16 amino acids. Looked up from germline, CDR1 is SGHNT and CDR2 is YYREEE (reference sequence). Trimming left V 2 bases short and J 1 base short, with 12 bases between. This clonotype was counted only a few times. The antigen remains undetermined. Notes on the study in general: Tissue and blood shared very few CDR3 sequences. Non-neoplastic patients had below-expected tissue-blood divergence, while all gliomas exceeded expectation.

This chain links TRBV5-4 with TRBJ2-2, with D maybe TRBD2 (7 bases). This sequence was found in a human donor with low-grade glioma or glioblastoma, undergoing nonglioma brain surgery, or in good health (not recorded which). Specimen: glioma tissue, nonneoplastic brain tissue, or PBMCs (not recorded which). This CDR3 is CASSFGGAQNTGELFF. Here the CDR3 DNA reads TGTGCCAGCAGCTTTGGGGGGGCGCAGAACACCGGGGAGCTGTTTTTT. The variable domain in full, completed from reference TRBV5-4 and TRBJ2-2, reads ETGVTQSPTHLIKTRGQQVTLRCSSQSGHNTVSWYQQALGQGPQFIFQYYREEENGRGNFPPRFSGLQFPNYSSELNVNALELDDSALYLCASSFGGAQNTGELFFGEGSRLTVL.